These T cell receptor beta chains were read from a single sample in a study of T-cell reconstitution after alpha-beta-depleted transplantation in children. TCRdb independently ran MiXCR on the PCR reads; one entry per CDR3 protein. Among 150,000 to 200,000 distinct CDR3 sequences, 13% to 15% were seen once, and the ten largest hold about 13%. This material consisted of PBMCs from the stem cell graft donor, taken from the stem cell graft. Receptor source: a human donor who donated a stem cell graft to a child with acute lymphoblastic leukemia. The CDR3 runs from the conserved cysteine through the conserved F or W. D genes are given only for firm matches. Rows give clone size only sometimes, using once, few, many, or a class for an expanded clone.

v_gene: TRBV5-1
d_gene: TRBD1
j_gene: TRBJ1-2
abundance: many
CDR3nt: TGCGCCAGCAGCCCACCGGGACAGGGGTATGGCTACACCTTC
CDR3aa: CASSPPGQGYGYTF

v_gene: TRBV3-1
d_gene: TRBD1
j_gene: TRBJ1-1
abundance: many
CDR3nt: TGTGCCAGCAGCCCGGACAGGGGGTTGAACACTGAAGCTTTCTTT
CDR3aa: CASSPDRGLNTEAFF

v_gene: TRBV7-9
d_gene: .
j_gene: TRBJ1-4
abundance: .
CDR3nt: TGTGCCACTTATAGGGAAAAACTGTTTTTT
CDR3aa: CATYREKLFF

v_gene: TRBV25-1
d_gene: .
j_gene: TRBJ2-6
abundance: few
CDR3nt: TGTGCCAGCAGTGGCTACTCTGGGGCCAACGTCCTGACTTTC
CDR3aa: CASSGYSGANVLTF

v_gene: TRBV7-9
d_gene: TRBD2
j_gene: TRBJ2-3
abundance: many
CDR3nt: TGTGCCAGCGGTTTTAGCGGGAGGGCTCAATCAGATACGCAGTATTTT
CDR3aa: CASGFSGRAQSDTQYF

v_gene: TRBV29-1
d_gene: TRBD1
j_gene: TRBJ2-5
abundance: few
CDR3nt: TGCAGCGTTTCTAGGACAGGGTACCAAGAGACCCAGTACTTC
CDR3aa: CSVSRTGYQETQYF

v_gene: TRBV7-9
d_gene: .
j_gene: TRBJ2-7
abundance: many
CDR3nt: TGTGCCAGCAGCCCCCCGACACCTACCTACGAGCAGTACTTC
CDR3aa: CASSPPTPTYEQYF

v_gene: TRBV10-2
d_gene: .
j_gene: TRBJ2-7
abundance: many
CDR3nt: TGCGCCAGCGTCCGACTAGGGGAACCCACCTACGAGCAGTACTTC
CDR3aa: CASVRLGEPTYEQYF

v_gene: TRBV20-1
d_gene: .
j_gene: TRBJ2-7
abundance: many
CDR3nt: TGCAGTGCCCCCACCCGGGACCCTAAACACAAGTACTACGAGCAGTACTTC
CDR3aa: CSAPTRDPKHKYYEQYF

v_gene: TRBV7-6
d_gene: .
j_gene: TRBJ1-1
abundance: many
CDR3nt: TGTGCCAGCAGCTTAGCGAGGGGGGGCACTGAAGCTTTCTTT
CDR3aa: CASSLARGGTEAFF

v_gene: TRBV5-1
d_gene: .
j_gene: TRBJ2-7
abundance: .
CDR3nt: TGCGCCAGCAGCCCCAACCCTGACGGCCTCGGGTACGAGCAGTACTTC
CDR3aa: CASSPNPDGLGYEQYF

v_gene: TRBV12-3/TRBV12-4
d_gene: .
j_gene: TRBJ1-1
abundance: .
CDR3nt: TGTGCCAGCACCCCAGGCGTTCTGGACACTGAAGCTTTCTTT
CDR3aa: CASTPGVLDTEAFF

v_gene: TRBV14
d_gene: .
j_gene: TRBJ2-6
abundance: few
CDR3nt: TGTGCCAGCAGCCCCCTCGGAGACAGGTCTGGGGCCAACGTCCTGACTTTC
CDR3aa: CASSPLGDRSGANVLTF

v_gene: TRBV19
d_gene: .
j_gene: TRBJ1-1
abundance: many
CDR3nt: TGTGCCAGTAGTGTAACTCTTAACACTGAAGCTTTCTTT
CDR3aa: CASSVTLNTEAFF

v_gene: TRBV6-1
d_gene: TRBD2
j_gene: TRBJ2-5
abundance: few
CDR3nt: TGTGCCACCGAAAGGGGTAGCGGGAGGCAGACCCAGTACTTC
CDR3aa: CATERGSGRQTQYF

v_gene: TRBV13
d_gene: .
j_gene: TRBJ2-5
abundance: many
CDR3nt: TGTGCCAGCAGCTTAAAACTCGGGACAAGCGAAACGGGGACCCAGTACTTC
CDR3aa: CASSLKLGTSETGTQYF

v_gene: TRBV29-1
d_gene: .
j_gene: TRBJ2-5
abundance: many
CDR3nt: TGCAGCGCCAGGGACCTCTCAAGAACCCAGTACTTC
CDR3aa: CSARDLSRTQYF

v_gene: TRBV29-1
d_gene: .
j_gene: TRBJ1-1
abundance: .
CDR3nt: TGCAGCGTTGATGTCTACACTGAAGCTTTCTTT
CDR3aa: CSVDVYTEAFF

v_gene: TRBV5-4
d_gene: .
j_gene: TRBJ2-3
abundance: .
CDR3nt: TGTGCCAGCAGCTTGGCCCGGACGTTGTGGAACACAGATACGCAGTATTTT
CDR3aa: CASSLARTLWNTDTQYF

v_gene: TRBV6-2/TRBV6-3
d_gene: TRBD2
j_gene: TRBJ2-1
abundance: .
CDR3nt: TGTGCCAGCAGTTCAGGGACTAGCGTTGACAATGAGCAGTTCTTC
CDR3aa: CASSSGTSVDNEQFF

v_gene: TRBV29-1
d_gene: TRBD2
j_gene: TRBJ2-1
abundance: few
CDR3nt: TGCAGCGCCGTCGGACTAGCGACATACAATGAGCAGTTCTTC
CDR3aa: CSAVGLATYNEQFF

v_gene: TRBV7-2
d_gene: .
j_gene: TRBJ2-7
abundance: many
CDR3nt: TGTGCCAGCAGCTTAGGGGTGGCGTCGTACGAGCAGTACTTC
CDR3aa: CASSLGVASYEQYF

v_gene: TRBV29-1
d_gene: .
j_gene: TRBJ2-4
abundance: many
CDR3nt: TGCAGCGCCTCCACAGTTGTGAACATTCAGTACTTC
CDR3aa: CSASTVVNIQYF

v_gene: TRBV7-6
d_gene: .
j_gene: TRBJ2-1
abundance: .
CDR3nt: TGTGCCAGCAGCCCCTTACCGGGGTCTAGTGGGCCAAACTACAATGAGCAGTTCTTC
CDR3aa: CASSPLPGSSGPNYNEQFF

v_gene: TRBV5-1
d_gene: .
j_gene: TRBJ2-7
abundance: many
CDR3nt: TGCGCCAGCAGCTTGGAGGGACAAGAGAACCACGAGCAGTACTTC
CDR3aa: CASSLEGQENHEQYF

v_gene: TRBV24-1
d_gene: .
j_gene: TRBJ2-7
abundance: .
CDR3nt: TGTGCCACCAGTGATCACAGGGCGCGACACGAGCAGTACTTC
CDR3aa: CATSDHRARHEQYF

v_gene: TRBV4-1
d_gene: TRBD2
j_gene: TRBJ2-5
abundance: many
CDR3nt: TGCGCCAGCAGCCAAGAGGATAGCGGGCGGGAGACCCAGTACTTC
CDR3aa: CASSQEDSGRETQYF

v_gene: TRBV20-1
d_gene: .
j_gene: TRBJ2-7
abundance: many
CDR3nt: TGCAGTGCTAGAAGGGCAGTGTTGAGCTACGAGCAGTACTTC
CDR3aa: CSARRAVLSYEQYF

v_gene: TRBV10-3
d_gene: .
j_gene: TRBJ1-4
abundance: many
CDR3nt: TGTGCCATCAGTGAGTCACATAATGAAAAACTGTTTTTT
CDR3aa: CAISESHNEKLFF

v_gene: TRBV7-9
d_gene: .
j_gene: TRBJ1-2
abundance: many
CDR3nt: TGTGCCAGCAGCTTGGATTCGCGTCTTGACTATGGCTACACCTTC
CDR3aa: CASSLDSRLDYGYTF

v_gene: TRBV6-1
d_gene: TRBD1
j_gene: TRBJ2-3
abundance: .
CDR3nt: TGTGCCAGCAGAAAACAGGGGGCTCTGACAGATACGCAGTATTTT
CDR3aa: CASRKQGALTDTQYF

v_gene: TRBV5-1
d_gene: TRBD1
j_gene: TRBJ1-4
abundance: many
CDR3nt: TGCGCCAGCAGCAGTACCTCACAGGGGGCTAATGAAAAACTGTTTTTT
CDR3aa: CASSSTSQGANEKLFF

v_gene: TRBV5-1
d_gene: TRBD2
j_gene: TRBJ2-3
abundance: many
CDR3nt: TGCGCCAGCAGGTTAGCCAGCGGGAGCCGCACAGATACGCAGTATTTT
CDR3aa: CASRLASGSRTDTQYF

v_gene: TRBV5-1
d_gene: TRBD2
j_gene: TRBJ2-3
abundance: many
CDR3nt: TGCGCCAGCAGCATTAGCGGGAGCCCGGATACGCAGTATTTT
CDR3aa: CASSISGSPDTQYF

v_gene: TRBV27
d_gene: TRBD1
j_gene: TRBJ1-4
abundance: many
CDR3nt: TGTGCCAGCAGCCGGGACAGACCCTTGTCTAATGAAAAACTGTTTTTT
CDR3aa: CASSRDRPLSNEKLFF

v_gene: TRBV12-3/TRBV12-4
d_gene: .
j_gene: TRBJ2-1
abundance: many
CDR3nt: TGTGCCAGCAGTTTAAGGGGGGAGCAGTTCTTC
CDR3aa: CASSLRGEQFF

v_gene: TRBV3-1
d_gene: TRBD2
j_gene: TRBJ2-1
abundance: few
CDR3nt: TGTGCCAGCAGCCAAGAGACCTCGGCGGGAGGGCCGTTGGGTGAGCAGTTCTTC
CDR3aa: CASSQETSAGGPLGEQFF

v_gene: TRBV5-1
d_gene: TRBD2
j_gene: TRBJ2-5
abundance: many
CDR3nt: TGCGCCAGCAGCCGGGCGGGAGGTTCATCTGGGGAGACCCAGTACTTC
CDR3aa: CASSRAGGSSGETQYF

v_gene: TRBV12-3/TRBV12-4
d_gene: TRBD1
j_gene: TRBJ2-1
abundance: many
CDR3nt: TGTGCCAGCAGGCCAGACAGGGGGTTGGGCGATGAGCAGTTCTTC
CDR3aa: CASRPDRGLGDEQFF

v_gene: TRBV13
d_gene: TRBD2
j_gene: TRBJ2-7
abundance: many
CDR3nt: TGTGCCAGCAGCTTTACCTTAGCGGGAGAGGCTTACGAGCAGTACTTC
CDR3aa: CASSFTLAGEAYEQYF

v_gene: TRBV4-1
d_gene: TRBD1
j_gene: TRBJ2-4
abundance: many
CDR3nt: TGCGCCAGCAGCCAAGGCAGAGGGGGCGGAGGTTGGGACATTCAGTACTTC
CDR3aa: CASSQGRGGGGWDIQYF

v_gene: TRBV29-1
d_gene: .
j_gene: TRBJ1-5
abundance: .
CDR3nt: TGCAGCGTTGAGGTTCCTAATCAGCCCCAGCATTTT
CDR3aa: CSVEVPNQPQHF

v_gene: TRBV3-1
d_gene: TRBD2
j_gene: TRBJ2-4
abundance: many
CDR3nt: TGTGCCAGCAGCCCGGGGCCTCCTGGGACTATCGGAAACATTCAGTACTTC
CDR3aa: CASSPGPPGTIGNIQYF

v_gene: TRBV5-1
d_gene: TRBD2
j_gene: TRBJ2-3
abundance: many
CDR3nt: TGCGCCAGCAGGACTAGCGGGACAGATACGCAGTATTTT
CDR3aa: CASRTSGTDTQYF

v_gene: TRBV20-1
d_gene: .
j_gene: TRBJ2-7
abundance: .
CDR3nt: TGCAGTGCTAGAGAGGGAGGCGGGGCCTCCTACGAGCAGTACTTC
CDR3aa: CSAREGGGASYEQYF

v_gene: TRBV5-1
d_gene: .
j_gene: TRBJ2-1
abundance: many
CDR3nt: TGCGCCAGCAGCTTGTTTAAGGGAAAGGGCAATGAGCAGTTCTTC
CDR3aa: CASSLFKGKGNEQFF

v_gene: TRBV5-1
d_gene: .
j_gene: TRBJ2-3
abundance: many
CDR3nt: TGCGCCAGCAGCTTGGACACAACAGATACGCAGTATTTT
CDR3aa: CASSLDTTDTQYF

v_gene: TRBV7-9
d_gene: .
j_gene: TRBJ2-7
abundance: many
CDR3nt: TGTGCCAGCAGCTTAAGGGCGGGCAGCTCCTACGAGCAGTACTTC
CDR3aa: CASSLRAGSSYEQYF

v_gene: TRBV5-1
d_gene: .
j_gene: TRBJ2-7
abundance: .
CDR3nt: TGCGCCAGCAGCTTGGATTTTGGGGGACTTTACGAGCAGTACTTC
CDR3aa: CASSLDFGGLYEQYF

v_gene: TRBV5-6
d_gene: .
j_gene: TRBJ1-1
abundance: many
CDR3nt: TGTGCCAGCAGCTTGGGGGGACATTACACTGAAGCTTTCTTT
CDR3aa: CASSLGGHYTEAFF